This passage covers 30 T cell receptor beta chains from one sample sequenced in a study of spatial heterogeneity in lung cancer. Study observations and caveats: Counts of expanded alpha and beta TCRs within tumors tracked the tumor nonsynonymous mutation count.

No antigen has been assigned to these receptors. TCRdb called the 5' RACE reads again in MiXCR, with one record for every CDR3 protein. The sample has about 4,200 distinct CDR3 sequences, 8.5% seen once; the top ten hold about 8.3%. Time point given: sample taken at primary tumor resection. This specimen consisted of lung tumor tissue, obtained at surgery. All receptors derive from a male donor with early-stage non-small cell lung cancer.

The rearrangement uses TRBV6-2 or TRBV6-3 and TRBJ1-5; D is unclear. The CDR3 totals 15 residues. V lost 5 bases and J 0 bases, leaving 11 bases between the germline ends. Germline values: CDR1 MNHEY, CDR2 SVGEGT. CDR3 bases: TGTGCCAGCAGTACCCGGGGTTATAGCAATCAGCCCCAGCATTTT. It is translated as CASSTRGYSNQPQHF.

This clonotype was seen many times. The chain carries TRBV12-3 or TRBV12-4 and TRBJ1-1; 7 positions match TRBD1. The CDR3 has 15 residues. The V segment lost 5 bases and the J segment 1 base; nucleotides outside the gene matches: 7. The CDR3 is CASSGGEGANTEAFF. The CDR3 bases are TGTGCCAGCAGTGGTGGGGAGGGGGCGAACACTGAAGCTTTCTTT.

This clonotype rates as medium-sized. This rearrangement joins TRBV6-2 or TRBV6-3 to TRBJ2-1; 10 bases fit TRBD2. Germline CDR1 and CDR2: MNHEY and SVGEGT. The V gene end was trimmed by 6 bases and the J gene end by 7 bases; junction bases not matched to a gene: 6. The CDR3 length is 14 residues. CDR3 bases: TGTGCCAGCAGATCAGCGGGGGGGCGGAATGAGCAGTTCTTC. Translating gives CASRSAGGRNEQFF.

This clonotype came up many times. This chain links TRBV19 with TRBJ1-2; D might be TRBD1 (5 bases). CDR3 length equals 13 residues. CDR1 is LNHDA, CDR2 SQIVND, per germline (reference sequence). The ends were cut back, 9 bases at V and 2 bases at J, with 13 bases in the middle. CDR3 region: CASRPTGNYGYTF. CDR3 DNA sequence: TGTGCCAGCCGGCCTACAGGCAACTATGGCTACACCTTC.

This clonotype is deemed medium-sized (0.01 to 0.1%). The V call is TRBV15, the J call TRBJ2-5; D unresolved. The CDR3 sequence is 13 residues long. The ends were cut back, 4 bases at V and 5 bases at J, with 11 bases in the middle. CDR1 and CDR2 from the germline V gene are LNHNV and YYDKDF (reference sequence). The CDR3 DNA sequence: TGTGCCACCAGCATGAATGATGGGGAGACCCAGTACTTC. Translating gives CATSMNDGETQYF.

Judged by abundance, this clonotype is medium-sized. V and J are TRBV6-2 or TRBV6-3 and TRBJ1-5; 9 positions match TRBD1. After removal of 9 bases from V and 2 bases from J, the junction contained 14 bases not matched to a gene. The germline CDR1 and CDR2 sequences are MNHEY and SVGEGT. This CDR3 region has 17 residues. The CDR3 DNA reads TGTGCCAGTTCCGGGACAGGGTATGGATTCGGCAATCAGCCCCAGCATTTT. Translating gives CASSGTGYGFGNQPQHF.

This clonotype is medium-sized in the sample. V and J are TRBV7-3 and TRBJ1-1; D is perhaps TRBD1 (5 bases). V was cut by 0 bases and J by 1 base, with 9 bases left in between. CDR1 SGHTA and CDR2 FQGTGA come from the germline V gene. The CDR3 is 15 residues long. In nucleotides, the CDR3 is TGTGCCAGCAGCTTAACGGGGCAGGGGAACACTGAAGCTTTCTTT. This sequence encodes CASSLTGQGNTEAFF.

In its sample, this clonotype is medium-sized. The chain is built from TRBV6-4 and TRBJ1-6; no clear D gene. The length of the CDR3 is 15 residues. Deletions cut 6 bases from V and 4 bases from J, with 13 bases between. The V gene's germline CDR1 is MRHNA and CDR2 SNTAGT. The CDR3 region is CASSADRSYNSPLHF. The CDR3 DNA reads as TGTGCCAGCAGCGCGGATAGGAGTTATAATTCACCCCTCCACTTT.

Judged by abundance, this clonotype is medium-sized. The chain recombines TRBV5-6 with TRBJ1-5; D remains unclear. Trimming took off 0 bases at V and 2 bases at J, with 3 bases between the two ends. CDR3 length: 13 amino acids. CDR1 and CDR2 from the germline V gene are SGHDT and YYEEEE. CDR3 loop: CASSLGRNQPQHF. The CDR3, as DNA: TGTGCCAGCAGCTTGGGCCGCAATCAGCCCCAGCATTTT.

This clonotype was recorded many times. The chain combines TRBV30 with TRBJ1-2; D remains ambiguous. Trimming stripped 4 bases from V and 7 bases from J, with 10 bases between. CDR1 and CDR2 (germline): GTSNPN, SVGIG (reference sequence). The CDR3 has 11 amino acids. CDR3 in amino acids: CAWNVEGGYTF. The CDR3 nucleotides are TGTGCCTGGAACGTCGAGGGTGGCTACACCTTC. The whole variable domain, remainder taken from reference TRBV30 and TRBJ1-2, is SQTIHQWPATLVQPVGSPLSLECTVEGTSNPNLYWYRQAAGRGLQLLFYSVGIGQISSEVPQNLSASRPQDRQFILSSKKLLLSDSGFYLCAWNVEGGYTFGSGTRLTVV.

The rearrangement links TRBV2 to TRBJ2-2; no definite D call. The CDR3 is 14 amino acids. The germline gives CDR1 SNHLY, CDR2 FYNNEI. Trimming took off 7 bases at V and 1 base at J, with 10 bases between the two ends. The chain's CDR3 is CASTLRVNTGELFF. The DNA for the CDR3 is TGTGCCAGCACCTTGCGCGTGAACACCGGGGAGCTGTTTTTT.

Within the sample, this clonotype is medium-sized (0.01 to 0.1%). This chain uses TRBV29-1 with TRBJ1-3; 7 bases fit TRBD1. The CDR3 runs 13 residues. The germline V gene has CDR1 SQVTM and CDR2 ANQGSEA. V trimming: 6 bases; J trimming: 6 bases; junction bases outside the gene matches: 8. The CDR3 bases are TGCAGCGTCAGCGACAGGGCCCTAAACACCATATATTTT. This codes for CSVSDRALNTIYF.

In its sample, this clonotype is medium-sized (0.01 to 0.1%). This chain connects TRBV5-5 to TRBJ2-7; the match to TRBD1 covers 8 bases. V was clipped by 0 bases and J by 3 bases; unmatched bases: 5. From germline, CDR1 is SGHKS and CDR2 YYEKEE (reference sequence). The CDR3 length is 15 residues. In nucleotides, the CDR3 is TGTGCCAGCAGCTTGGCGGGACAGGCTATCTACGAGCAGTACTTC. It specifies CASSLAGQAIYEQYF. Full variable domain (rest looked up from reference TRBV5-5 and TRBJ2-7): DAGVTQSPTHLIKTRGQQVTLRCSPISGHKSVSWYQQVLGQGPQFIFQYYEKEERGRGNFPDRFSARQFPNYSSELNVNALLLGDSALYLCASSLAGQAIYEQYFGPGTRLTVT.

This clonotype is medium-sized in the sample. The chain carries TRBV11-2 and TRBJ2-2; 9 bases are a match to TRBD2. J lost 4 bases, V lost 3 bases, and 3 bases had no gene match. The CDR3 has 15 amino acids. Germline V lookup: CDR1 SGHAT, CDR2 FQNNGV. The CDR3 is CASSFSGRVTGELFF. In DNA, the CDR3 is TGTGCCAGCAGCTTTAGCGGGAGAGTCACCGGGGAGCTGTTTTTT.

Sample share makes this clonotype medium-sized. The chain employs TRBV5-1 and TRBJ2-1; TRBD1 aligns across 7 bases. The CDR3 spans 15 residues. Germline V gene lookup returns CDR1 SGHRS and CDR2 YFSETQ. Losses at the gene ends were 4 bases for V and 5 bases for J; bases not matched to a gene: 9. CDR3 bases: TGCGCCAGCAGCCCCGGCCGGGACAGAAACAATGAGCAGTTCTTC. It codes for CASSPGRDRNNEQFF. The whole variable domain, remainder taken from reference TRBV5-1 and TRBJ2-1, is KAGVTQTPRYLIKTRGQQVTLSCSPISGHRSVSWYQQTPGQGLQFLFEYFSETQRNKGNFPGRFSGRQFSNSRSEMNVSTLELGDSALYLCASSPGRDRNNEQFFGPGTRLTVL.

This clonotype is labeled as medium-sized. The gene calls are TRBV10-3 and TRBJ1-1, with D perhaps TRBD1 (5 bases). Germline V gives CDR1 ENHRY, CDR2 SYGVKD. This CDR3 is built from 13 residues. Between the trimmed V and J ends, which lost 3 bases and 4 bases, there was a span of 9 bases. The CDR3 loop is CAISDREATEAFF. The DNA for the CDR3 is TGTGCCATCAGTGACAGGGAGGCCACTGAAGCTTTCTTT.

The chain uses TRBV6-2 or TRBV6-3 and TRBJ2-2; 8 bases agree with TRBD2. Losses at the gene ends were 11 bases for V and 2 bases for J; bases not matched to a gene: 10. Germline V lookup: CDR1 MNHEY, CDR2 SVGEGT. This CDR3 is built from 15 residues. For the CDR3, the DNA is TGTGCCGTGCTCCGGGGACTAGGAAACACCGGGGAGCTGTTTTTT. This gives the protein CAVLRGLGNTGELFF.

This clonotype is deemed medium-sized (0.01 to 0.1%). The V and J genes are TRBV19 and TRBJ2-2; 13 bases are a match to TRBD2. This CDR3 contains 17 residues. The V and J ends lost 7 bases and 0 bases, in that order; junction bases with no gene match: 5. Germline loops: CDR1 LNHDA, CDR2 SQIVND (reference sequence). The CDR3 reads CASNPGLAGSNTGELFF. The CDR3 region has the DNA TGTGCCAGTAACCCGGGACTAGCGGGATCGAACACCGGGGAGCTGTTTTTT. Full variable domain (rest looked up from reference TRBV19 and TRBJ2-2): DGGITQSPKYLFRKEGQNVTLSCEQNLNHDAMYWYRQDPGQGLRLIYYSQIVNDFQKGDIAEGYSVSREKKESFPLTVTSAQKNPTAFYLCASNPGLAGSNTGELFFGEGSRLTVL.

This clonotype is medium-sized (0.01 to 0.1%). The genes are TRBV27 and TRBJ2-1; D gene unclear. Trimming left V 1 base short and J 0 bases short, with 10 bases between. The CDR3 is 16 residues long. From germline, CDR1 is MNHEY and CDR2 SMNVEV (reference sequence). This CDR3 is CASSLFVSSSYNEQFF. For the CDR3, the DNA is TGTGCCAGCAGTTTATTCGTGAGTTCCTCCTACAATGAGCAGTTCTTC.

This clonotype ranks as large. V and J are TRBV7-2 and TRBJ1-1; no definite D call. The CDR3 covers 11 residues. Trimming removed 1 base from V and 11 bases from J, with 8 bases in between. Germline V CDR1 and CDR2: SGHTA, FQGNSA. This CDR3 is CASSLGLAAFF. The CDR3 DNA reads as TGTGCCAGCAGCTTAGGGTTGGCGGCTTTCTTT.

By share, this clonotype counts as medium-sized. The V gene is TRBV4-2, the J gene TRBJ2-7; TRBD2 might be the D (6 bases). The CDR3 totals 15 residues. From germline, CDR1 is LGHNA and CDR2 YNFKEQ. Trimming left V 4 bases short and J 3 bases short, with 16 bases between. The CDR3 region is CASSLRRAEGYEQYF. Here the CDR3 DNA reads TGTGCCAGCAGCCTCCGGAGGGCAGAGGGCTACGAGCAGTACTTC.

By share, this clonotype counts as medium-sized (0.01 to 0.1%). The rearrangement joins TRBV7-9 to TRBJ1-5; D is ambiguous. The CDR3 extends over 13 amino acids. V gave up 3 bases and J gave up 6 bases, with 9 bases separating them. Germline values: CDR1 SEHNR, CDR2 FQNEAQ (reference sequence). The CDR3 DNA reads as TGTGCCAGCAGCTTCGGGGTAGGTCAGCCCCAGCATTTT. It yields the protein CASSFGVGQPQHF.

This clonotype is labeled as medium-sized. V usage is TRBV6-1 and J usage is TRBJ2-4, with D perhaps TRBD2 (6 bases). The CDR3 loop spans 15 amino acids. The germline V gene encodes CDR1 MNHNS and CDR2 SASEGT. V gave up 5 bases and J gave up 4 bases, with 15 bases separating them. CDR3 loop: CASSRDVAGKNIQYF. The DNA for the CDR3 is TGTGCCAGCAGTAGGGACGTTGCGGGGAAAAACATTCAGTACTTC.

This clonotype is labeled medium-sized. V usage is TRBV5-1 and J usage is TRBJ2-3; 10 nucleotides align to TRBD1. Germline CDR1 SGHRS, CDR2 YFSETQ. CDR3 length: 13 amino acids. J gave up 5 bases and V 4 bases, and 1 base lay outside the gene matches. CDR3 sequence reads: CASSRDRGDTQYF. The CDR3 bases are TGCGCCAGCAGCAGGGACAGGGGAGATACGCAGTATTTT.

In its sample, this clonotype is medium-sized. V usage is TRBV18 and J usage is TRBJ2-2; D perhaps matches TRBD1 (5 bases). The CDR3 covers 16 residues. Trimming pared 5 bases from V and 0 bases from J, leaving 13 bases between. Germline CDR1 KGHSH, CDR2 LQKENI. The CDR3 sequence: CASSNPGRANTGELFF. CDR3 DNA sequence: TGTGCCAGCTCAAATCCTGGCAGGGCGAACACCGGGGAGCTGTTTTTT.

This clonotype is medium-sized in the sample. The chain is built from TRBV2 and TRBJ2-3; the match to TRBD1 covers 8 bases. Germline assignment: CDR1 SNHLY and CDR2 FYNNEI. V trimming: 6 bases; J trimming: 1 base; junction bases outside the gene matches: 6. There are 15 residues in the CDR3. In DNA, the CDR3 is TGTGCCAGCAGACAGGGGGATTGGGGCACAGATACGCAGTATTTT. Encoded protein: CASRQGDWGTDTQYF.

Many counts were recorded for this clonotype. This sequence joins TRBV29-1 and TRBJ2-1; no reliable D call. This CDR3 region has 12 residues. Germline V gives CDR1 SQVTM, CDR2 ANQGSEA. The germline V and J ends were trimmed by 5 bases and 8 bases, with 13 bases remaining between them. This chain's CDR3 is CSVRGEADEQFF. CDR3 coding DNA: TGCAGCGTTCGAGGCGAGGCAGATGAGCAGTTCTTC.

This clonotype is medium-sized within its sample. V gene TRBV5-1 combines with J gene TRBJ2-6; no clear D gene. The CDR3 consists of 18 residues. Trimming removed 0 bases from V and 3 bases from J, with 16 bases in between. Germline CDR1 is SGHRS and CDR2 is YFSETQ. CDR3: CASSLGPVEADGANVLTF. The CDR3 region has the DNA TGCGCCAGCAGCTTGGGTCCGGTAGAGGCCGATGGGGCCAACGTCCTGACTTTC.

This clonotype qualifies as medium-sized. The rearrangement uses TRBV6-1 and TRBJ2-3; 8 bases line up with TRBD1. The trim removed 7 bases at V and 3 bases at J, leaving 6 bases unmatched. Looked up from germline, CDR1 is MNHNS and CDR2 is SASEGT. The CDR3 covers 14 residues. CDR3 DNA sequence: TGTGCCAGCATACTGCAGGGGGCGACAGATACGCAGTATTTT. It yields the protein CASILQGATDTQYF.

In this sample, this clonotype is medium-sized. The chain has TRBV11-1 and TRBJ2-5; 10 bases fit TRBD1. From germline, CDR1 is SGHAT and CDR2 FQDESV (reference sequence). Losses at the gene ends were 5 bases for V and 5 bases for J; bases not matched to a gene: 8. The CDR3 totals 15 residues. The chain's CDR3 is CASSPRQGARETQYF. The CDR3 DNA reads TGTGCCAGCAGCCCAAGACAGGGGGCGAGGGAGACCCAGTACTTC.